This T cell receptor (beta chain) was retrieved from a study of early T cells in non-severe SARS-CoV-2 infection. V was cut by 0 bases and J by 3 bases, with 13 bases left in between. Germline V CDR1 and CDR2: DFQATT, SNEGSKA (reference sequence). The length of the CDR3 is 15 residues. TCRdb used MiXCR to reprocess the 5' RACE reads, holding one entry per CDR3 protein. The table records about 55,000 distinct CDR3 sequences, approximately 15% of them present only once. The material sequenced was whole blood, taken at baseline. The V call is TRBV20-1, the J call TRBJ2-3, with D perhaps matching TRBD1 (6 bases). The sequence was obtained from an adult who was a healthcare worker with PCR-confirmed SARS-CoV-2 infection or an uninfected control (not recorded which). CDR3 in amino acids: CSARDQRGITDTQYF. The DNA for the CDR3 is TGCAGTGCTAGAGATCAGAGGGGGATAACAGATACGCAGTATTTT.